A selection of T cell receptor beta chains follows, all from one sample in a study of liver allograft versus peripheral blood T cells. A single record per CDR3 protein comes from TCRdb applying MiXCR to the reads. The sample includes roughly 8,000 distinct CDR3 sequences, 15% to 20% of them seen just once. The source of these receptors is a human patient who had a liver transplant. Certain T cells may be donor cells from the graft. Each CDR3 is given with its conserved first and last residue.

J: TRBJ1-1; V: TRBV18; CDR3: CASSPPGQPPGSFF
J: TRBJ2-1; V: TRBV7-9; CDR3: CASSRLPGLLNNEQFF
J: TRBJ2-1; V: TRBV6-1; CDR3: CASSRPGQGRNEQFF
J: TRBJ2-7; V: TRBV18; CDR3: CASSPSGGGYEQYF
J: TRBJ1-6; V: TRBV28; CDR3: CASSLLYRAGPDNSPLHF
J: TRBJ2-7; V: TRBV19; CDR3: CASSIRDRGYEQYF
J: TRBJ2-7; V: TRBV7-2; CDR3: CASSPREAGEQYF
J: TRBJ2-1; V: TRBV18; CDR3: CASSPLKGGSYNEQFF
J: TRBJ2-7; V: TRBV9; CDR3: CASSVWAGEEQYF
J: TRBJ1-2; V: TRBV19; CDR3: CASSPRANANYGYTF
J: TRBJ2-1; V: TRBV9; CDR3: CASSPWTSGVGDNEQFF
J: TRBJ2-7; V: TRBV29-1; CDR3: CSVGKQGLASYEQYF
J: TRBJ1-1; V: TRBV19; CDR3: CASSMSPRNTEAFF
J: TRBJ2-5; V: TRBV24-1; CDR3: CATSDSKGVETQYF
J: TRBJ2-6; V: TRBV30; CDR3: CAWSKARMTSGANVLTF
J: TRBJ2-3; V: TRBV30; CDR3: CAWTSTDTQYF
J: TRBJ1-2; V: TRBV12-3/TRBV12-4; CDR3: CASSMGQGYGYTF
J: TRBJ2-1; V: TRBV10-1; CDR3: CASSDIDRDGNEQFF
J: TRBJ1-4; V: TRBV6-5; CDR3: CASVGATNEKLFF
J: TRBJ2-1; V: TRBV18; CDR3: CASSRVLAGRDEQFF
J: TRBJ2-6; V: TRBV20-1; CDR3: CSAGPSRSGANVLTF
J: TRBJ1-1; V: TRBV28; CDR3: CASSPPTGAEAFF
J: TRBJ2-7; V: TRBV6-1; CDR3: CASSTDRGRTYEQYF
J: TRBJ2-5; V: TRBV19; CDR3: CASSMLVGRGHETQYF
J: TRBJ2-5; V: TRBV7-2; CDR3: CASSLEAAGGTQYF
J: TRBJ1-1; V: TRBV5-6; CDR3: CASSSSLTDKAFF
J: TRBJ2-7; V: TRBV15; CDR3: CATSRDRGGRIYYEQYF
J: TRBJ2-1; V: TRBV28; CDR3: CASERIAGLNNEQFF
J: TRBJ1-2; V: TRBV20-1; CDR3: CSARSPGQAFGYTF
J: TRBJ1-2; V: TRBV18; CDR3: CASSPNDKYGYTF
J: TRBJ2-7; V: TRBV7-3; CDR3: CASSPDRSEQYF
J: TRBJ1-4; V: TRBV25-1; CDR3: CASSEPDRPWSEKLFF
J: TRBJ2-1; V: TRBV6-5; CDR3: CASSPGWNEQFF
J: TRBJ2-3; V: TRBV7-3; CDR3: CASSLNSADTQYF
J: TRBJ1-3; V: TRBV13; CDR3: CASSLGTGRSGNTIYF
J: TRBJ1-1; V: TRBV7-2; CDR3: CASGQSGLTEAFF
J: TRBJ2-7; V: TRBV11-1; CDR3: CASGQENYEQYF
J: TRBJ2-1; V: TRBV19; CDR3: CASTKREGFGNEQFF
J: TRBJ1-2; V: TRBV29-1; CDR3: CSDSNGPNYGYTF
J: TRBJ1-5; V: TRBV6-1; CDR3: CASSDRDLGNQPQHF
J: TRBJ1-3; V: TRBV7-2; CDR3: CASSLTTQGNTIYF
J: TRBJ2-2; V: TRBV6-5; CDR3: CASRTSLGTGGNTGELFF
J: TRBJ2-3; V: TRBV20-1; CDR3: CSARDAKRGGPDTQYF
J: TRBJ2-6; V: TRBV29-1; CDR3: CSSLEGSSGANVLTF
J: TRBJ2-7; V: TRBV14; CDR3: CASTHRGSYEQYF
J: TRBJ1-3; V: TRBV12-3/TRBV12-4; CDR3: CASSSRGGAGNTIYF
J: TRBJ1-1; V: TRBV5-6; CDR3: CASSLDRQGSFF
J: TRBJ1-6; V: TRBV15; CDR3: CATSRDGGANSPLHF
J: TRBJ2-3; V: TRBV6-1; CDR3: CASSEGLGLTDTQYF